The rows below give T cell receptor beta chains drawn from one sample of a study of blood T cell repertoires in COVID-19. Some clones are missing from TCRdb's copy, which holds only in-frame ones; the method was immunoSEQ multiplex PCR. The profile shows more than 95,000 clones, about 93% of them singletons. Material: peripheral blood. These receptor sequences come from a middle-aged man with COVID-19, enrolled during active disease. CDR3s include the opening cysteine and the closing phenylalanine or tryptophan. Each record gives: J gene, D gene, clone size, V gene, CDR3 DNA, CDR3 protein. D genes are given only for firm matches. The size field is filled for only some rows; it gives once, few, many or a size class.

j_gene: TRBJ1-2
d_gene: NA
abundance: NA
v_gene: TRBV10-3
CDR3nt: TGTGCCATCAGTGTCCAGGGAGGATCGTATGGCTACACCTTC
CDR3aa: CAISVQGGSYGYTF

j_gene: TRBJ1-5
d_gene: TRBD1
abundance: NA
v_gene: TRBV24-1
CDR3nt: TGTGCCACCAAGGACAGGGGCGACAATCAGCCCCAGCATTTT
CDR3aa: CATKDRGDNQPQHF

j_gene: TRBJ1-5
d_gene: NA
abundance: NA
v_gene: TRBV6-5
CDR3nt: TGTGCCACCTCTCCAGATTCCCGCCAGCCCCAGCATTTT
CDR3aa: CATSPDSRQPQHF

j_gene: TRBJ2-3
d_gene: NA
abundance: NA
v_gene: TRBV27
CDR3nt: TGTGCCAGCAGCCAAGCACGGGTTAATACGCAGTATTTT
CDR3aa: CASSQARVNTQYF

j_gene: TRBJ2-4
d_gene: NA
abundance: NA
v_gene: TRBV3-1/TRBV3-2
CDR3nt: TGTGCCAGCAGGTCAGGGGACATTCAGTACTTC
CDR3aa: CASRSGDIQYF

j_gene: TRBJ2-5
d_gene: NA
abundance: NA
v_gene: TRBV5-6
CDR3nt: TGTGCCAGCAGCGGAGGGTTTTGGGCCCAAGAGACCCAGTACTTC
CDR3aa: CASSGGFWAQETQYF

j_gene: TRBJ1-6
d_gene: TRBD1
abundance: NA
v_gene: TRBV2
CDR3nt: TGTGCCAGCAGTGCACAGGGGGGTAATTCACCCCTCCACTTT
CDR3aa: CASSAQGGNSPLHF

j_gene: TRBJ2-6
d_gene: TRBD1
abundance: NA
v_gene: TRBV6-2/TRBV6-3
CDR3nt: TGTGCCAGCAGCCCTACCGGGACAGGGTCTGGGGCCAACGTCCTGACTTTC
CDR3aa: CASSPTGTGSGANVLTF

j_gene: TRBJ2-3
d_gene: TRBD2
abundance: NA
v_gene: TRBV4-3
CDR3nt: TGCGCCAGCAGCCAAGTGGGGGAGGGGAGCACAGATACGCAGTATTTT
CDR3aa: CASSQVGEGSTDTQYF

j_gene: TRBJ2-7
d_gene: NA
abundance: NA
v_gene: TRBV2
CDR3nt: TGTGCCAGCAGTGAAGCGTTTGGGCTCCTCTACGAGCAGTACTTC
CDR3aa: CASSEAFGLLYEQYF

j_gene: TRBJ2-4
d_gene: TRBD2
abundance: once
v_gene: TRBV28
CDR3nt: TGTGCCAGCACTTCCGCCCTCACATCTAGCGGGCCTAAAAACATTCAGTACTTC
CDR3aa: CASTSALTSSGPKNIQYF

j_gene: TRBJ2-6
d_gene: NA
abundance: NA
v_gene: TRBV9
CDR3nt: TGTGCCAGCAGCGTGCAGGGTTCCTCTGGGGCCAACGTCCTGACTTTC
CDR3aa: CASSVQGSSGANVLTF

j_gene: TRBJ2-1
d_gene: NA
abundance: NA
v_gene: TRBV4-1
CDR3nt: TGCGCCAGCAGCCAACCTCTGGCGGCCCGCAATGAGCAGTTCTTC
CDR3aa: CASSQPLAARNEQFF

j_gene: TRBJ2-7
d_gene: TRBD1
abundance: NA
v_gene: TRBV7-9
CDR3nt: TGTGCCTGCGGGACAGGGGGGACCTACGAGCAGTACTTC
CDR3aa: CACGTGGTYEQYF

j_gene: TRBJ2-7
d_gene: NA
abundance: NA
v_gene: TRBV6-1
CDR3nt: TGTGCCAGCAGTGAAGCGCGCGGGGGCGAAACTACGGGCGAGCAGTACTTC
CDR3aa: CASSEARGGETTGEQYF

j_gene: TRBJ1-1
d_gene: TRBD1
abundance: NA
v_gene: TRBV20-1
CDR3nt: TGCAGTGCTAGTAGGGACAGGGCTGATGAAAAAGCTTTCTTT
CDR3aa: CSASRDRADEKAFF

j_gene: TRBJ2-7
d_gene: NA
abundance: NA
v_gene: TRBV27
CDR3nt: TGTGCCAGCAGTTCGGGACAAGGCGGCGAGCAGTACTTC
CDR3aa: CASSSGQGGEQYF

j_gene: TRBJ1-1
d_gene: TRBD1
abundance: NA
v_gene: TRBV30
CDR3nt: TGTGCCTGGGGGGAGTTCACCTATCGGACAGGGGGACCCACTGAAGCTTTCTTT
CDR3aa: CAWGEFTYRTGGPTEAFF

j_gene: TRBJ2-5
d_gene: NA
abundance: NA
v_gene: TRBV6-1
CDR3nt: TGTGCCAGCAGTGAAGGGGGCAGCCGAGAGACCCAGTACTTC
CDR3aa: CASSEGGSRETQYF

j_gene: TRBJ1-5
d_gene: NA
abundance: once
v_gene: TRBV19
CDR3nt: TGTGCCAGTAGTATCGGGACAACAAGCAATCAGCCCCAGCATTTT
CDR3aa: CASSIGTTSNQPQHF

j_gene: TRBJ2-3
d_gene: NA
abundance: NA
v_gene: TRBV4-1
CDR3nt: TGCGCCAGCAGCCAAGAGTTGACGGGAACCCCCACAGATACGCAGTATTTT
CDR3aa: CASSQELTGTPTDTQYF

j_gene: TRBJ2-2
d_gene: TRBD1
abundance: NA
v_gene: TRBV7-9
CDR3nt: TGTGCCAGCAGCCTGGACAGGGGGCGCTTCTCCGGGGAGCTGTTTTTT
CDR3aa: CASSLDRGRFSGELFF

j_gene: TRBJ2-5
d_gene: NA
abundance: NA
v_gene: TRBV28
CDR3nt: TGTGCCAGCAGTTTAGTAGACCAAGAGACCCAGTACTTC
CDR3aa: CASSLVDQETQYF

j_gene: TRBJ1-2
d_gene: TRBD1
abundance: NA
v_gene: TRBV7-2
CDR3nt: TGTGCCAGCAGCTCGGGACAGGGTCGCTATGGCTACACCTTC
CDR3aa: CASSSGQGRYGYTF

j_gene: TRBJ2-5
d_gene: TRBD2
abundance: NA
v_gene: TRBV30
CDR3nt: TGTGCCTGGAGTGTATTAGGACTAGCAGGCGAGACCCAGTACTTC
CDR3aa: CAWSVLGLAGETQYF

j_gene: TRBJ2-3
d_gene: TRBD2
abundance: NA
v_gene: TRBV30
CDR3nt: TGTGCCTGGAGTATAGCGGGAGTCTCGGATACGCAGTATTTT
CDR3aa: CAWSIAGVSDTQYF

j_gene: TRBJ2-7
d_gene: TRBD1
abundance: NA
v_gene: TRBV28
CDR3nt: TGTGCCAGCAGTTTATACCAGGGGGCTTTCTACGAGCAGTACTTC
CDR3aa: CASSLYQGAFYEQYF

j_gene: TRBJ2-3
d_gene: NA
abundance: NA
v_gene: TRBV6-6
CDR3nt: TGTGCCAGCAGTAGCGGGTTAGTCGCAGATACGCAGTATTTT
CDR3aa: CASSSGLVADTQYF

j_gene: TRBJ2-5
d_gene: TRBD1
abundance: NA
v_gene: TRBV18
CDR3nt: TGTGCCAGCTCACCACAGGGGGCCCAAGAGACCCAGTACTTC
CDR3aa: CASSPQGAQETQYF

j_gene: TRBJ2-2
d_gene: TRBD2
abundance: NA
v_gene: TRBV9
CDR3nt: TGTGCCAGCAGCGTAGCGGGAGGGCCCGACACCGGGGAGCTGTTTTTT
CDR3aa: CASSVAGGPDTGELFF

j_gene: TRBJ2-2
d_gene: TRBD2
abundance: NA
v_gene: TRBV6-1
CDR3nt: TGTGCCAGCAGTGAAGTGGCGGGAGGGCCAGGGGGGCTCAACACCGGGGAGCTGTTTTTT
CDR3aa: CASSEVAGGPGGLNTGELFF

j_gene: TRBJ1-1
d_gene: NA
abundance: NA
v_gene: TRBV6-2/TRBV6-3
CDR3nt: TGTGCCAGCAGTCGCACAGGGCGCGCTGAAGCTTTCTTT
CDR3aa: CASSRTGRAEAFF

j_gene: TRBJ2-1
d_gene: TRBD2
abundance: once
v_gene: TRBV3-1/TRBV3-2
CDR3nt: TGTGCCAGCAGCCAAGCCCTAGCGGGAATCAGTGAGCAGTTCTTC
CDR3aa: CASSQALAGISEQFF